Below, 15 T cell receptor beta chains from the same sample are listed, as sequenced in a study of shared clonotypes between healthy human individuals (dated by TCRdb to the early 2020s). Libraries came from the immunoSEQ multiplex PCR assay. Sourced from immuneACCESS, this table was stored by TCRdb with only in-frame sequences that have V and J called. A share of the clones is absent; for the studies checked, an unresolved V gene accounts for under half, and the remainder has no known explanation. The sample table contains roughly 410,000 clones; only one count was recorded for 90% to 97% of them. In total, the top ten clones hold approximately 0.32% of the sample. Sequencing used memory CD8+ T cells sorted from blood. The cell subset or site label here, explained by the study, means: CD45RO+ cells pooled with CCR7-negative TemRA cells. These TCRs come from a man under 40 in good health.

The V call is TRBV5-1, the J call TRBJ2-2; 8 nucleotides match TRBD1. Losses at the gene ends were 3 bases for V and 6 bases for J; bases not matched to a gene: 1. Germline CDR1 reads SGHRS; CDR2 reads YFSETQ. The CDR3 covers 13 residues. The CDR3, as DNA: TGCGCCAGCAGCTGGACAGGGTCCGGGGAGCTGTTTTTT. It translates to CASSWTGSGELFF.

This chain uses TRBV28 with TRBJ1-5; 7 bases line up with TRBD1. V trimming: 5 bases; J trimming: 9 bases; junction bases outside the gene matches: 10. In germline, CDR1 is MDHEN, CDR2 SYDVKM. The CDR3 length is 14 residues. CDR3 DNA: TGTGCCAGCAGTAGAGGGGGCCTGACGCTGCCCCAGCATTTT. Its protein is CASSRGGLTLPQHF.

The V call is TRBV28, the J call TRBJ1-5, with 8 bases aligning to TRBD1. The CDR3 length is 20 residues. CDR1 and CDR2 (germline): MDHEN, SYDVKM. J lost 2 bases, V lost 4 bases, and 19 bases had no gene match. The CDR3 here is CASSSRDWQGAHWGNQPQHF. The CDR3 nucleotides are TGTGCCAGCAGTTCCCGTGATTGGCAGGGGGCCCACTGGGGCAATCAGCCCCAGCATTTT.

The chain recombines TRBV6-1 with TRBJ2-2; TRBD1 might be the D (6 bases). The CDR3 runs to 15 residues. Germline CDR1 is MNHNS and CDR2 is SASEGT. The ends were cut back, 1 base at V and 8 bases at J, with 14 bases in the middle. The CDR3 loop is CASSEGGTGTGELFF. The CDR3 region has the DNA TGTGCCAGCAGTGAAGGGGGCACAGGGACGGGGGAGCTGTTTTTT.

This clone has only one observation. The rearrangement joins TRBV4-2 to TRBJ2-1; TRBD2 agrees at 9 bases. With V trimmed by 2 bases and J by 8 bases, 7 bases remained unmatched. Per germline, CDR1 LGHNA and CDR2 YNFKEQ. The CDR3 contains 15 residues. The CDR3: CASSQIAGEYHEQFF. The CDR3 nucleotides are TGTGCCAGCAGCCAAATAGCGGGAGAGTACCATGAGCAGTTCTTC.

This rearrangement joins TRBV27 to TRBJ2-7; 11 bases are shared with TRBD1. The germline CDR1 and CDR2 sequences are MNHEY and SMNVEV (reference sequence). V lost 4 bases and J lost 6; bases outside the gene matches: 5. CDR3 length: 14 residues. The chain's CDR3 is CASSSGTGGVEQYF. The CDR3 DNA is TGTGCCAGCAGTTCCGGGACAGGGGGGGTCGAGCAGTACTTC.

This chain uses TRBV10-3 with TRBJ2-7; D perhaps matches TRBD1 (6 bases). V lost 3 bases and J lost 3, with 12 bases in between. The CDR3 is 14 amino acids. Germline CDR1 and CDR2: ENHRY and SYGVKD. CDR3 region: CAISERQASYEQYF. The CDR3 DNA sequence: TGTGCCATCAGTGAACGACAGGCCAGCTACGAGCAGTACTTC.

The V gene is TRBV28, the J gene TRBJ2-7, with D possibly called TRBD1 or TRBD2 (5 bases each). Germline lookup yields CDR1 MDHEN and CDR2 SYDVKM. The CDR3 consists of 13 residues. V lost 6 bases to trimming and J lost 2 bases, with 11 bases between them. CDR3 nucleotides: TGTGCCAGCAGACGGGACGGACCCTACGAGCAGTACTTC. Protein sequence: CASRRDGPYEQYF.

The genes are TRBV18 and TRBJ2-7; D ambiguous. Per germline, CDR1 KGHSH and CDR2 LQKENI. The germline V and J ends were trimmed by 0 bases and 4 bases, with 7 bases remaining between them. CDR3 length: 13 amino acids. For the CDR3, the DNA is TGTGCCAGCTCACCACCGGAAGTTTACGAGCAGTACTTC. Protein product: CASSPPEVYEQYF.

The chain couples TRBV5-8 to TRBJ2-3, with TRBD2 matching over 9 bases. Germline loops: CDR1 SGHTS, CDR2 YDEGEE. The CDR3 length is 16 residues. J was trimmed by 6 bases and V by 2 bases; bases with no gene match: 10. The CDR3 region has the DNA TGTGCCAGCAGCTTAGGTAGCGGGGGACTTCGGGATACGCAGTATTTT. The encoded protein is CASSLGSGGLRDTQYF. The full variable domain, rest sourced from reference TRBV5-8 and TRBJ2-3, is EAGVTQSPTHLIKTRGQQATLRCSPISGHTSVYWYQQALGLGLQFLLWYDEGEERNRGNFPPRFSGRQFPNYSSELNVNALELEDSALYLCASSLGSGGLRDTQYFGPGTRLTVL.

This sequence joins TRBV5-8 and TRBJ2-1; 7 bases match TRBD2. Germline V gives CDR1 SGHTS, CDR2 YDEGEE. The CDR3 is made up of 15 amino acids. V was clipped by 4 bases and J by 2 bases; unmatched bases: 6. CDR3 loop: CASSPRLAAYNEQFF. DNA for the CDR3: TGTGCCAGCAGCCCCAGACTAGCTGCCTACAATGAGCAGTTCTTC.

The chain employs TRBV4-1 and TRBJ1-1; weak D call: TRBD1 (6 bases). Trimming took 4 bases from V and 1 from J, leaving 10 bases between them. The CDR3 loop spans 14 amino acids. CDR1 is MGHRA and CDR2 is YSYEKL in the germline V gene. DNA of the CDR3: TGCGCCAGCAGCCGGACGACAGGGAACACTGAAGCTTTCTTT. Amino acid sequence: CASSRTTGNTEAFF.

This sequence joins TRBV7-2 and TRBJ1-2; D remains ambiguous. Trimming took off 2 bases at V and 0 bases at J, with 7 bases between the two ends. The CDR3 runs 14 residues. Germline loops: CDR1 SGHTA, CDR2 FQGNSA. This CDR3 is CASSLMTPNYGYTF. In DNA form, the CDR3 reads TGTGCCAGCAGCTTAATGACCCCTAACTATGGCTACACCTTC. Based on the CDR3 plus reference TRBV7-2 and TRBJ1-2, the full variable domain is GAGVSQSPSNKVTEKGKDVELRCDPISGHTALYWYRQSLGQGLEFLIYFQGNSAPDKSGLPSDRFSAERTGGSVSTLTIQRTQQEDSAVYLCASSLMTPNYGYTFGSGTRLTVV.

This clone was counted a single time. V usage is TRBV19 and J usage is TRBJ1-5; tentative D call: TRBD1 (5 bases). V gave up 5 bases and J gave up 1 base, with 12 bases separating them. The CDR3 contains 15 residues. Looked up from germline, CDR1 is LNHDA and CDR2 is SQIVND (reference sequence). CDR3 amino acids: CASSLTEQSNQPQHF. As DNA, the CDR3 is TGTGCCAGTAGTTTGACAGAACAAAGCAATCAGCCCCAGCATTTT.

The chain uses TRBV27 and TRBJ2-1, with D maybe TRBD1 (6 bases). Per the germline V gene, CDR1 is MNHEY and CDR2 is SMNVEV (reference sequence). Trimming shortened V by 5 bases and J by 2 bases, and 13 bases separated the two germline ends. The CDR3 sequence is 15 residues long. As DNA, the CDR3 is TGTGCCAGCAGTCCCACAGGGAGCCCCTACAATGAGCAGTTCTTC. It yields the protein CASSPTGSPYNEQFF.